The TCR beta chain under discussion was sequenced for a study of CD8+ T cells in alopecia areata. Sequencing templates came from extracted RNA that was reverse transcribed into cDNA. The table came from immunoSEQ multiplex PCR; TCRdb's copy has only in-frame clones and leaves some out. The table lists roughly 64,000 clones, about 40% of them singletons. Germline lookup yields CDR1 SGHDT and CDR2 YYEEEE. V lost 3 bases and J lost 8, with 14 bases in between. The CDR3 covers 13 residues. What was sequenced was NKG2D-low CD8+ T cells sorted from blood. The clonotype originates from a human donor with alopecia areata. This chain uses TRBV5-6 with TRBJ1-1, with D maybe TRBD1 (6 bases). DNA of the CDR3: TGTGCCAGCAGCTCCGGACAGAGCGTAGAAGCTTTCTTT. Translation gives CASSSGQSVEAFF.